This T cell receptor (beta chain) is drawn from a study of CD8 T cells in Susac syndrome. Controls were drawn from healthy donors and were matched for age and sex. It was with random hexamers that 0.5 to 1 ug RNA was reverse transcribed. By means of immunoSEQ multiplex PCR, TCR beta CDR3 spanning 54 Vbeta and 13 Jbeta underwent amplification. TCRdb re-called the immunoSEQ multiplex PCR reads with MiXCR, one entry per CDR3 protein. The sample gives more than 150,000 distinct CDR3 sequences, over 85% of which show up once; around 0.14% is in the top ten. This CDR3 region has 14 residues. Germline V gives CDR1 MNHEY, CDR2 SVGAGI. V lost 6 bases and J lost 8; bases outside the gene matches: 10.

The V gene is TRBV6-5, the J gene TRBJ2-1, with TRBD1 matching over 7 bases. The sequence came from a human donor in good health. Sequences were obtained from CD4+ T cells from PBMCs. The CDR3 sequence is CASRPADRVDEQFF. For the CDR3, the DNA is TGTGCCAGCAGACCCGCTGACAGGGTCGATGAGCAGTTCTTC.